The present T cell receptor beta chain was sequenced within a study of radiotherapy plus CTLA-4 blockade in lung cancer. The CDR3 sequence is 15 residues long. Trimming removed 4 bases at V and 3 bases at J, with 14 bases between. The germline V gene encodes CDR1 SEHNR and CDR2 FQNEAQ (reference sequence). Using immunoSEQ multiplex PCR, the repertoire was profiled, and TCRdb retains in-frame clones only, with some absent. Counted here are about 85,000 clones, approximately 83% occurring once; the ten biggest clones make up around 2%. The gene calls are TRBV7-9 and TRBJ2-3; tentatively, D is TRBD1 (5 bases). This clonotype was obtained from a human donor with non-small cell lung cancer who had a partial response to radiotherapy plus ipilimumab. Source: peripheral blood, taken from a patient treated with radiotherapy plus ipilimumab. The CDR3 coding sequence is TGTGCCAGCAGCTGGCCCAGGGCTGGGACAGATACGCAGTATTTT. This codes for CASSWPRAGTDTQYF.